One T cell receptor (beta chain) is described in this entry. As yet, its antigen is unknown. This sample is part of a study of shared clonotypes between healthy human individuals. Study results and limitations: Compared with memory subsets, naive subsets generally had larger estimated richness.

CDR3 size: 13 residues. Deletions cut 4 bases from V and 4 bases from J, with 8 bases between. The germline V gene has CDR1 MGHRA and CDR2 YSYEKL. Assay: immunoSEQ multiplex PCR; the TCRdb copy retains only in-frame clones and omits some. This repertoire shows about 980,000 clones, over 75% found once; its top ten account for over 1.3%. The rearrangement uses TRBV4-1 and TRBJ2-1; D gene ambiguous. Input material: memory CD4+ T cells sorted from blood. The subset: CD45RA-negative fraction. This receptor was identified in a man between 18 and 35 years old in good health. The CDR3 region is CASSRSLYNEQFF. DNA of the CDR3: TGCGCCAGCAGCCGCTCTTTGTACAATGAGCAGTTCTTC.